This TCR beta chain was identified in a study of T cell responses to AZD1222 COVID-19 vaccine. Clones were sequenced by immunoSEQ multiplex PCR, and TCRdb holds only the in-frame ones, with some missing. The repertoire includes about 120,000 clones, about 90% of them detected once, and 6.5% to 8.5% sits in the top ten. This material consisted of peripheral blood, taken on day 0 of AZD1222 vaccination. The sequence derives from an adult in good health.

DNA for the CDR3: TGTGCCAGCCGCGGGACAGATGGCACAGATACGCAGTATTTT. It encodes CASRGTDGTDTQYF. This sequence joins TRBV28 and TRBJ2-3, with TRBD1 as a possible D gene (7 bases). CDR3 length: 14 amino acids. V dropped 8 bases and J dropped 1 base, with 13 bases sitting between them. The germline CDR1 and CDR2 sequences are MDHEN and SYDVKM.